The TCR beta chain described here comes from a study of cytotoxic CD8 clonotypes in ibrutinib-treated CLL. Overall study: Treatment had run for a median around 12 months, range 6 to 36, when response samples were taken.

Trimming shortened V by 2 bases and J by 6 bases, and 16 bases separated the two germline ends. This CDR3 is 15 amino acids long. Germline-derived CDR1 and CDR2 are SQVTM and ANQGSEA. Comment on this clone: The target antigen is unknown.

T cells were sequenced at a targeted depth of 1 in 200,000 to 1 in 1 million. Sequencing was performed with immunoSEQ multiplex PCR; in TCRdb, only in-frame clones are kept and a portion is missing. The table records roughly 160,000 clones, 84% of them present only once. Overall study results and limits: Baseline clonality, higher than in age-matched healthy donors, tracked circulating CD8+ T-cell counts.

The sequence was collected from a human donor with chronic lymphocytic leukemia. The V and J genes are TRBV29-1 and TRBJ2-2, with D uncertain. Sequenced material: PBMCs, taken after 24 months of ibrutinib treatment. This chain's CDR3 is CSVELAGLSPGELFF. Here the CDR3 DNA reads TGCAGCGTTGAATTGGCAGGTCTGTCCCCCGGGGAGCTGTTTTTT.